The next 20 T cell receptor beta chains were all read from a single sample in a study of cytomegalovirus exposure and HLA in healthy donors. The study ran its PCR with 60 Vbeta and 13 Jbeta primers. Clones were sequenced by immunoSEQ multiplex PCR, and TCRdb holds only the in-frame ones, with some missing. The table shows about 91,000 clones, with around 89% occurring only once. The specimen sequenced was PBMCs. These receptors were obtained from a man younger than 30 in good health and CMV-seronegative.

V is TRBV6-5 and J is TRBJ1-2; no definite D call. V lost 5 bases to trimming and J lost 4 bases, with 11 bases between them. This CDR3 is built from 13 residues. CDR1 is MNHEY and CDR2 is SVGAGI in the germline V gene. The CDR3, as DNA: TGTGCCAGCAGTCCACGGGTTGGCTATGGCTACACCTTC. This codes for CASSPRVGYGYTF.

This chain connects TRBV20-1 to TRBJ2-3, with TRBD2 as a possible D gene (6 bases). The CDR3 consists of 11 residues. V was clipped by 4 bases and J by 6 bases, with 8 bases between them. Germline-derived CDR1 and CDR2 are DFQATT and SNEGSKA (reference sequence). The CDR3 loop is CSATLADTQYF. CDR3 nucleotides: TGCAGTGCTACTCTAGCGGATACGCAGTATTTT.

Regarding this clone: Other DNA sequences within the sample encode an identical CDR3. V usage is TRBV4-3 and J usage is TRBJ2-7, with D perhaps matching TRBD2 (5 bases). Germline assignment: CDR1 LGHNA and CDR2 YSLEER. The CDR3 is 13 residues long. V was shortened by 3 bases and J by 7 bases, with 13 bases between the two germline ends. The CDR3 DNA reads TGCGCCAGCAGCCAGGTATTAGCGAGGGAGCAGTACTTC. Residues: CASSQVLAREQYF.

The chain is built from TRBV19 and TRBJ1-1, with a possible D match to TRBD1 (5 bases). Trimming left V 11 bases short and J 5 bases short, with 12 bases between. There are 11 residues in the CDR3. Germline lookup yields CDR1 LNHDA and CDR2 SQIVND (reference sequence). This chain's CDR3 is CAGTAGTEAFF. The CDR3 DNA follows: TGTGCCGGAACGGCAGGGACTGAAGCTTTCTTT.

The genes are TRBV7-2 and TRBJ2-1; TRBD2 might be the D (6 bases). Germline-derived CDR1 and CDR2 are SGHTA and FQGNSA. The CDR3 is made up of 16 amino acids. Trimming removed 2 bases at V and 7 bases at J, with 18 bases between. CDR3 in DNA: TGTGCCAGCAGCTTACAATACGGGGGAGGTCCGAATGAGCAGTTCTTC. The encoded protein is CASSLQYGGGPNEQFF.

This chain uses TRBV11-2 with TRBJ2-2; D unclear. V lost 4 bases to trimming and J lost 0 bases, with 3 bases between them. CDR1 and CDR2 from the germline V gene are SGHAT and FQNNGV. The CDR3 loop spans 13 amino acids. CDR3 nucleotide sequence: TGTGCCAGCAGCTCAACGAACACCGGGGAGCTGTTTTTT. Protein: CASSSTNTGELFF.

The V gene is TRBV5-1, the J gene TRBJ1-2; no firm D call. The germline V gene has CDR1 SGHRS and CDR2 YFSETQ. The CDR3 consists of 15 residues. V shed 0 bases and J shed 2 bases, with 11 bases lying between them. The chain's CDR3 is CASSLAPTSNYGYTF. CDR3 bases: TGCGCCAGCAGCTTGGCCCCGACAAGCAACTATGGCTACACCTTC. Full variable domain (missing parts from reference TRBV5-1 and TRBJ1-2): KAGVTQTPRYLIKTRGQQVTLSCSPISGHRSVSWYQQTPGQGLQFLFEYFSETQRNKGNFPGRFSGRQFSNSRSEMNVSTLELGDSALYLCASSLAPTSNYGYTFGSGTRLTVV.

The V gene is TRBV4-1, the J gene TRBJ2-1; no firm D call. This CDR3 comprises 12 residues. V shed 0 bases and J shed 6 bases, with 3 bases lying between them. The V gene's germline CDR1 is MGHRA and CDR2 YSYEKL. The CDR3 bases are TGCGCCAGCAGCCAAGATCTCAATGAGCAGTTCTTC. It codes for CASSQDLNEQFF.

The chain combines TRBV4-1 with TRBJ2-3, with TRBD2 matching 12 bases. The junction had 10 bases not matched to a gene; V was cut back by 0 bases and J by 3 bases. Looked up from germline, CDR1 is MGHRA and CDR2 is YSYEKL. This CDR3 has 19 residues. CDR3 nucleotide sequence: TGCGCCAGCAGCCAAGATCGGGCTAGCGGGAGGGCCGGGACAGATACGCAGTATTTT. Translation gives CASSQDRASGRAGTDTQYF.

V is TRBV7-2 and J is TRBJ1-2; 7 bases line up with TRBD1. Unmatched junction bases numbered 9, after V lost 3 bases and J lost 5 bases. This CDR3 is 15 amino acids long. Germline values: CDR1 SGHTA, CDR2 FQGNSA. The CDR3 DNA is TGTGCCAGCAGCTTTCGACGGACAGGCGATTATGGCTACACCTTC. The encoded protein is CASSFRRTGDYGYTF.

The chain has TRBV6-6 and TRBJ2-7; possibly TRBD1 for D (6 bases). Germline V gives CDR1 MNHNY, CDR2 SVGAGI (reference sequence). Deletions cut 8 bases from V and 5 bases from J, with 13 bases between. The CDR3 is 12 amino acids. CDR3 residues: CASGYGGHEQYF. Written as DNA, the CDR3 is TGTGCCAGCGGGTATGGGGGCCACGAGCAGTACTTC.

This chain connects TRBV11-3 to TRBJ2-1, with D perhaps matching TRBD1 (5 bases). Germline V lookup: CDR1 SGHNT, CDR2 YENEEA. V was clipped by 8 bases and J by 9 bases, with 14 bases between them. This CDR3 is 12 amino acids long. The CDR3 DNA sequence: TGTGCCAGCGAAGGGGCTAGTGCTGAGCAGTTCTTC. The encoded protein is CASEGASAEQFF.

The chain joins TRBV5-1 to TRBJ2-6, with D maybe TRBD2 (6 bases). This CDR3 region has 16 residues. Trimming removed 0 bases from V and 0 bases from J, with 7 bases in between. In germline, CDR1 is SGHRS, CDR2 YFSETQ. The CDR3 DNA is TGCGCCAGCAGCTTGGCCGGGGGCTCTGGGGCCAACGTCCTGACTTTC. It encodes CASSLAGGSGANVLTF. The whole variable domain, filled in from reference TRBV5-1 and TRBJ2-6, reads KAGVTQTPRYLIKTRGQQVTLSCSPISGHRSVSWYQQTPGQGLQFLFEYFSETQRNKGNFPGRFSGRQFSNSRSEMNVSTLELGDSALYLCASSLAGGSGANVLTFGAGSRLTVL.

In regard to this clone: One junction end does not reproduce the germline sequence, and a read error may be involved. The CDR3 spells CAASKGESGANVLTF. DNA for the CDR3: TGTGCCGCCAGCAAGGGGGAAAGTGGGGCCAACGTCCTGACTTTC. This chain connects TRBV15 to TRBJ2-6; possibly TRBD1 for D (6 bases). CDR1 and CDR2 from the germline V gene are LNHNV and YYDKDF (reference sequence). The CDR3 covers 15 residues.

The chain has TRBV29-1 and TRBJ1-2; perhaps TRBD1 as D (6 bases). Trimming pared 0 bases from V and 0 bases from J, leaving 17 bases between. The CDR3 is made up of 17 amino acids. Germline V CDR1 and CDR2: SQVTM, ANQGSEA. The CDR3 DNA is TGCAGCGTTGAAGATGGAGGACAGCTACTAGCTAACTATGGCTACACCTTC. Translated, it gives CSVEDGGQLLANYGYTF. Combining the CDR3 with reference TRBV29-1 and TRBJ1-2 gives the whole variable domain SAVISQKPSRDICQRGTSLTIQCQVDSQVTMMFWYRQQPGQSLTLIATANQGSEATYESGFVIDKFPISRPNLTFSTLTVSNMSPEDSSIYLCSVEDGGQLLANYGYTFGSGTRLTVV.

The genes are TRBV18 and TRBJ2-2; 10 nucleotides match TRBD2. The CDR3 consists of 15 residues. With V trimmed by 2 bases and J by 4 bases, 1 base remained unmatched. Per germline, CDR1 KGHSH and CDR2 LQKENI. In DNA form, the CDR3 reads TGTGCCAGCTCACCAGCTAGCGGGGGCACCGGGGAGCTGTTTTTT. Protein sequence: CASSPASGGTGELFF.

The V gene is TRBV19, the J gene TRBJ1-1; D is ambiguous. The CDR3 loop spans 16 amino acids. V was cut by 3 bases and J by 3 bases, with 17 bases left in between. Germline CDR1 reads LNHDA; CDR2 reads SQIVND (reference sequence). The CDR3 DNA reads TGTGCCAGTAGTATTTCCGGGATACTAAAGTACACTGAAGCTTTCTTT. Its translation is CASSISGILKYTEAFF.

The DNA for the CDR3 is TGTGCCAGCAGTAGACAGGGTGGGAATCAGCCCCAGCATTTT. Its translation is CASSRQGGNQPQHF. V gene TRBV28 combines with J gene TRBJ1-5; 7 bases match TRBD1. Germline values: CDR1 MDHEN, CDR2 SYDVKM. The CDR3 contains 14 residues. V lost 5 bases to trimming and J lost 4 bases; unmatched junction nucleotides: 5.

This clone was seen a single time. The rearrangement joins TRBV15 to TRBJ2-7, with 9 bases identical to TRBD1. The CDR3 runs 17 residues. CDR1 and CDR2 from the germline V gene are LNHNV and YYDKDF (reference sequence). V lost 1 base, J lost 0 bases, and 7 bases stayed unmatched. The CDR3 DNA follows: TGTGCCACCAGCAGAGTTAACGGGACAGGGAGCTCCTACGAGCAGTACTTC. It is translated as CATSRVNGTGSSYEQYF.

This chain joins TRBV28 and TRBJ1-5; TRBD1 matches at 7 bases. Germline values: CDR1 MDHEN, CDR2 SYDVKM. V was pared by 6 bases and J by 1 base, with 6 bases of the junction left unmatched. The CDR3 sequence is 15 residues long. The CDR3 here is CASRWAGGSNQPQHF. DNA for the CDR3: TGTGCCAGCAGGTGGGCAGGGGGAAGCAATCAGCCCCAGCATTTT.